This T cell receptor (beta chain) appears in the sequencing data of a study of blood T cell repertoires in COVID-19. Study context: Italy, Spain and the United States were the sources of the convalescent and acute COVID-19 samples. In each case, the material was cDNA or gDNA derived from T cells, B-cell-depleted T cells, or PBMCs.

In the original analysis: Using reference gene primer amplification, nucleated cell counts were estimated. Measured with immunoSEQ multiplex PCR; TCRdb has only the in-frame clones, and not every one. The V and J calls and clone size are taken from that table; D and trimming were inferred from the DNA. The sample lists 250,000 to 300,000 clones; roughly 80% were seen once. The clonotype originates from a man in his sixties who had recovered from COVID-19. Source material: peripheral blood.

The CDR3 spells CASSERGANTEAFF. The DNA of the CDR3 is TGTGCCAGCAGCGAAAGGGGCGCGAACACTGAAGCTTTCTTT. The rearrangement uses TRBV9 and TRBJ1-1; weak D call: TRBD1 (5 bases). Trimming took 3 bases from V and 1 from J, leaving 10 bases between them. This CDR3 region has 14 residues. The V gene's germline CDR1 is SGDLS and CDR2 YYNGEE.